The TCR beta chain under discussion was sequenced for a study of OX40 agonist ivuxolimab in advanced cancers. At the level of the study: Ivuxolimab was delivered to patients intravenously every 2 weeks at doses spanning 0.01 to 10 mg/kg. Two cutaneous melanoma patients and one hepatocellular carcinoma patient, three in all, had partial responses.

From germline, CDR1 is LGHNA and CDR2 YSLEER. The CDR3 totals 16 residues. V was clipped by 3 bases and J by 4 bases; unmatched bases: 11. The assay was immunoSEQ multiplex PCR, and TCRdb's table has in-frame clones only and misses some. The sample yields tens of thousands of clones, 70% to 90% seen once. The chain combines TRBV4-3 with TRBJ2-5; 7 nucleotides match TRBD2. The sequenced sample was CD4+ or CD8+ T cells sorted from blood, obtained in a trial of the OX40 agonist ivuxolimab. The clonotype originates from an adult with an advanced solid tumor such as melanoma, head and neck, liver or kidney cancer. The CDR3 sequence is CASSHLPPGGGETQYF. The CDR3 nucleotides read TGCGCCAGCAGCCACCTCCCTCCGGGAGGAGGAGAGACCCAGTACTTC.